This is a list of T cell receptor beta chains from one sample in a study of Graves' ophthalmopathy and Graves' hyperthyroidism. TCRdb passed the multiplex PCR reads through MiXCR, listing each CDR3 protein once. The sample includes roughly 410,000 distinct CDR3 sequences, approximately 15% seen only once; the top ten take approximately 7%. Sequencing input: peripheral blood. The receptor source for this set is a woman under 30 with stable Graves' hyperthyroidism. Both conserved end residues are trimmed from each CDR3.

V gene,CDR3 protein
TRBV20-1,SALHSVGNTEAF
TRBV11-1,ASSPRTGENYEQY
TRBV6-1,ASSEPWGRNTGELF
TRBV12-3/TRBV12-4,ASSREQRNTEAF
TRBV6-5,ASSYSGGFLYEQY
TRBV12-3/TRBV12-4,ASSLGRGNYGYT
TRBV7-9,ASSLQKGNTEAF
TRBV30,AWKGRDLETQY
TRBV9,ASSVPRQGAHYGYT
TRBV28,ASSLSKDEQY
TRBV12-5,ASGPEGQLPLPNTYEQY
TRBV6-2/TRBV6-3,ASSPDRHETYEQY
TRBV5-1,ASSLGTGNEPLH
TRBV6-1,ASSEDRGSPEAF
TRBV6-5,ASSYSFRTEAF
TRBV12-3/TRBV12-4,ASSRGERANTEAF
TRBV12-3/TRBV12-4,ASSLSWDTEAF
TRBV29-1,SVAQGGAKNIQY
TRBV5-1,ASSLGGQGSYEQY
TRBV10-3,AISESERDQPQH
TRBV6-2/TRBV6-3,ASSYYQNQPQH
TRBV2,ASRAGQGYEQY
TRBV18,ASSPQASSYEQY
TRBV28,ASRPGTGDSETQY
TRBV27,ASSKTTATGELF
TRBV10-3,AISESGSPETQY
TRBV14,AKPEAGGDRNNSPLH
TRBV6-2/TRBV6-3,ASSYSVDRGSNYGYT
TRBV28,ASSPNFSGSSYEQY
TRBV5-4,ASSYRVQGYGYT
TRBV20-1,SALRTGFLGEQY
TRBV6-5,ATSYGTGLYRYT
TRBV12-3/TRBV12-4,ASSSGRGPEAF
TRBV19,ASSIWRGNGELF
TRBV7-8,ASSPVTGELF
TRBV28,ASSFWGGYGYT
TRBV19,ASSPRILSNQPQH
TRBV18,ASSASRGGAGMAYEQY
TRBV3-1,ASKEAFRPDTGELF
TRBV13,ASSLVQGAPYEQY
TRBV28,ASTQLTNTRGEAF